In its sample, the clone carrying this T cell receptor beta chain was seen many times. Its antigen is unknown. Looked up from germline, CDR1 is MNHEY and CDR2 is SMNVEV (reference sequence). This CDR3 has 16 amino acids. The J segment lost 0 bases and the V segment lost 4 bases, leaving 6 bases of the junction unmatched. The record originates from a study of CD8 T cells in ankylosing spondylitis. Study conclusions and caveats: Disease-linked clones reportedly showed significant enrichment in matched ankylosing spondylitis synovial fluid. Clones linked to disease, bearing a CD8+ phenotype, were relatively rare in peripheral blood. Seemingly distinctive of ankylosing spondylitis blood was a TCR beta motif formed by eight highly homologous variants.

Using its own MiXCR run on the 5' RACE reads, TCRdb lists one record per CDR3 protein. This table has about 500,000 distinct CDR3 sequences, over 4% appearing once. Specimen: blood, either unsorted or a sorted T cell fraction (not recorded which). This chain joins TRBV27 and TRBJ1-1; 9 bases map to TRBD1. The clonotype comes from a male donor with ankylosing spondylitis. The CDR3: CASSSDRGFMNTEAFF. CDR3 nucleotides: TGTGCCAGCAGTTCCGACAGGGGGTTTATGAACACTGAAGCTTTCTTT.